A selection of T cell receptor beta chains follows, all from one sample in a study of identical twins. TCRdb analysed the 5' RACE reads with MiXCR anew, one entry per CDR3 protein. The sample lists hundreds of thousands of distinct CDR3 sequences, approximately 13% occurring once. This sample was also put to use in a study of yellow fever vaccine responses in identical twins.

Sample: PBMCs. Receptor source: a woman younger than 30 in good health. The CDR3 runs from the conserved cysteine through the conserved F or W. A D gene is named only where the DNA matches it firmly. Size tells how often a clone was seen (once, few, many) or the class of an expanded clone, and some rows leave it out.

D gene,V gene,J gene,clone size,CDR3 protein,CDR3 DNA
.,TRBV4-1,TRBJ2-1,many,CASSQIDMGLVYDEQFF,TGCGCCAGCAGCCAAATCGATATGGGGCTAGTCTACGATGAGCAGTTCTTC
.,TRBV28,TRBJ1-1,.,CATTLWGMRDTEAFF,TGTGCCACCACGCTCTGGGGGATGAGGGATACTGAAGCTTTCTTT
TRBD1,TRBV20-1,TRBJ1-1,.,CSAPRTGGGEAFF,TGCAGTGCTCCCCGGACAGGAGGAGGTGAAGCTTTCTTT
.,TRBV3-1,TRBJ2-7,few,CASSQDGGILSYEQYF,TGTGCCAGCAGCCAAGATGGCGGGATACTAAGCTACGAGCAGTACTTC
.,TRBV18,TRBJ2-1,.,CASSLTAMDNEQFF,TGTGCCAGCTCACTAACGGCCATGGACAATGAGCAGTTCTTC
.,TRBV14,TRBJ1-1,few,CASSQDLWNTEAFF,TGTGCCAGCAGCCAAGATCTTTGGAACACTGAAGCTTTCTTT
TRBD2,TRBV4-2,TRBJ2-5,.,CASGFGVSGEETQYF,TGTGCCAGCGGCTTCGGGGTTAGCGGGGAAGAGACCCAGTACTTC
.,TRBV20-1,TRBJ2-1,.,CSAGDPQGPYNEQFF,TGCAGTGCCGGGGACCCCCAGGGACCTTACAATGAGCAGTTCTTC
TRBD1,TRBV6-4,TRBJ1-2,few,CASSLTGSRGYTF,TGTGCCAGCAGCCTGACAGGGTCTCGTGGCTACACCTTC
.,TRBV20-1,TRBJ2-5,few,CSARDVVPSETQYF,TGCAGTGCTAGAGATGTCGTCCCCTCGGAGACCCAGTACTTC
.,TRBV5-5,TRBJ2-3,few,CASSSVSLDTQYF,TGTGCCAGCAGCAGTGTATCCCTAGATACGCAGTATTTT
.,TRBV9,TRBJ2-1,.,CASSVEGVVREQFF,TGTGCCAGCAGCGTAGAGGGGGTCGTGCGGGAGCAGTTCTTC
.,TRBV28,TRBJ1-1,few,CASNWQDRGEAFF,TGTGCCAGCAATTGGCAGGACAGAGGTGAAGCTTTCTTT
.,TRBV7-9,TRBJ2-4,few,CASSQARGAKNIQYF,TGTGCCAGCAGCCAGGCCCGGGGGGCCAAAAACATTCAGTACTTC
.,TRBV11-2,TRBJ2-6,.,CASGLSGANVLTF,TGTGCCAGCGGCCTCTCTGGGGCCAACGTCCTGACTTTC
TRBD2,TRBV12-3/TRBV12-4,TRBJ2-1,.,CASSLAHRGLAGRSDEQFF,TGTGCCAGCAGTTTAGCCCACCGCGGACTAGCGGGAAGGTCCGATGAGCAGTTCTTC
.,TRBV12-3/TRBV12-4,TRBJ2-5,.,CASSLALGQETQYF,TGTGCCAGCAGTTTAGCTTTAGGACAAGAGACCCAGTACTTC
.,TRBV3-1,TRBJ2-1,few,CASSPQVLDFNNEQFF,TGTGCCAGCAGCCCCCAGGTTCTGGACTTCAACAATGAGCAGTTCTTC
.,TRBV5-1,TRBJ2-2,.,CASSLQGLFAGELFF,TGCGCCAGCAGCTTGCAGGGGCTGTTCGCCGGGGAGCTGTTTTTT
TRBD2,TRBV3-1,TRBJ2-7,.,CASSPTLTSGNSEQYF,TGTGCCAGCAGCCCGACCCTGACTAGCGGGAATTCCGAGCAGTACTTC
.,TRBV18,TRBJ1-2,.,CASSPQESETYPGGYTF,TGTGCCAGCTCACCACAAGAGTCCGAGACATATCCAGGGGGCTACACCTTC
.,TRBV20-1,TRBJ2-7,few,CSARAWVLPYEQYF,TGCAGTGCTAGAGCCTGGGTCCTCCCCTACGAGCAGTACTTC
TRBD2,TRBV29-1,TRBJ2-1,.,CSVWTSVNEQFF,TGCAGCGTTTGGACTAGCGTCAATGAGCAGTTCTTC
.,TRBV7-8,TRBJ2-1,.,CASSLGDHPYNEQFF,TGTGCCAGCAGCTTAGGCGACCATCCCTACAATGAGCAGTTCTTC
.,TRBV7-6,TRBJ2-1,many,CASSPRLEWGEQFF,TGTGCCAGCAGCCCTCGACTAGAATGGGGCGAGCAGTTCTTC
.,TRBV9,TRBJ2-7,few,CASSVADRGELAYEQYF,TGTGCCAGCAGCGTAGCTGATCGGGGTGAGTTGGCCTACGAGCAGTACTTC
.,TRBV5-1,TRBJ2-1,.,CASSGSLGGPSYNEQFF,TGCGCCAGCAGCGGCTCTCTTGGCGGTCCCTCCTACAATGAGCAGTTCTTC
.,TRBV25-1,TRBJ2-2,few,CASSDVGPGGELFF,TGTGCCAGCAGTGATGTAGGTCCCGGCGGGGAGCTGTTTTTT
TRBD1,TRBV20-1,TRBJ2-1,few,CSALGTGGISQYNEQFF,TGCAGTGCCCTAGGGACAGGGGGTATATCTCAATACAATGAGCAGTTCTTC
.,TRBV28,TRBJ2-5,many,CASHGRNQETQYF,TGTGCCAGCCATGGACGGAACCAAGAGACCCAGTACTTC
TRBD2,TRBV7-9,TRBJ2-7,.,CASSFLASGSHEQYF,TGTGCCAGCAGCTTTCTGGCTAGCGGGAGCCACGAGCAGTACTTC
TRBD1,TRBV28,TRBJ1-2,few,CASSFGQGARGGYTF,TGTGCCAGCAGTTTTGGACAGGGGGCCAGGGGTGGCTACACCTTC
TRBD2,TRBV12-3/TRBV12-4,TRBJ2-3,many,CASSFLAGGPNTQYF,TGTGCCAGCAGTTTCTTAGCGGGGGGGCCCAATACGCAGTATTTT
TRBD2,TRBV2,TRBJ2-5,few,CARDPGLNDLGGETQYF,TGTGCCAGAGATCCGGGACTAAACGACCTGGGGGGAGAGACCCAGTACTTC
.,TRBV7-8,TRBJ2-1,few,CASSFLRLPSYNEQFF,TGTGCCAGCAGCTTCCTCAGGCTTCCCTCCTACAATGAGCAGTTCTTC
.,TRBV10-3,TRBJ2-7,.,CAISELGGSREQYF,TGTGCCATCAGTGAGTTAGGGGGTAGCCGAGAGCAGTACTTC
.,TRBV7-2,TRBJ2-1,few,CASSVGPTSYNEQFF,TGTGCCAGCAGCGTTGGGCCTACCTCCTACAATGAGCAGTTCTTC
TRBD1,TRBV5-1,TRBJ1-6,.,CASSQNVPGQGFYSPLHF,TGCGCCAGCAGTCAAAACGTACCGGGACAGGGGTTTTATTCACCCCTCCACTTT
TRBD2,TRBV6-5,TRBJ2-2,many,CASSWTSGNTGELFF,TGTGCCAGCAGTTGGACTAGCGGAAACACCGGGGAGCTGTTTTTT
TRBD2,TRBV3-1,TRBJ2-1,.,CDSSPTGLAGVHNEQFF,TGTGACAGCAGCCCCACGGGACTAGCGGGAGTGCACAATGAGCAGTTCTTC
.,TRBV20-1,TRBJ2-5,few,CSAIRGGETQYF,TGCAGTGCTATTCGGGGCGGGGAGACCCAGTACTTC
.,TRBV3-1,TRBJ1-2,.,CASSQGRIAGYTF,TGTGCCAGCAGCCAAGGCAGGATCGCTGGCTACACCTTC
.,TRBV19,TRBJ1-2,.,CASSIDPGRGYTF,TGTGCCAGTAGTATAGATCCGGGTAGAGGCTACACCTTC
TRBD2,TRBV2,TRBJ2-1,.,CASKTSEYNEQFF,TGTGCCAGCAAGACTAGCGAGTACAATGAGCAGTTCTTC
.,TRBV20-1,TRBJ2-1,many,CSAPSGLLNSEQFF,TGCAGCGCGCCCTCCGGCCTCCTGAACAGTGAGCAGTTCTTC
TRBD1,TRBV20-1,TRBJ1-2,few,CSARPTGVGYGYTF,TGCAGTGCTAGGCCAACAGGGGTAGGCTATGGCTACACCTTC
TRBD1,TRBV10-3,TRBJ2-7,.,CAIGDRVYEQYF,TGTGCCATCGGGGACAGGGTCTACGAGCAGTACTTC
.,TRBV10-3,TRBJ2-5,.,CAIGGQQETQYF,TGTGCCATCGGAGGGCAGCAAGAGACCCAGTACTTC